Presented here are 8 T cell receptor beta chains from one specimen sequenced in a study of T-cell reconstitution after alpha-beta-depleted transplantation in children. Unique molecular identifiers were incorporated when the TCRbeta library was constructed. TCRdb processed the PCR reads anew with MiXCR; each CDR3 protein has one entry. The table has 450,000 to 600,000 distinct CDR3 sequences, approximately 20% seen once. The sequencing here drew on PBMCs from the stem cell graft donor, taken from the stem cell graft. The receptor set was obtained from a human donor who donated a stem cell graft to a child with acute lymphoblastic leukemia.

The chain joins TRBV6-6 to TRBJ2-7; no clear D gene. Germline V lookup: CDR1 MNHNY, CDR2 SVGAGI (reference sequence). Trimming removed 6 bases from V and 4 bases from J, with 13 bases in between. The CDR3 totals 13 residues. CDR3 bases: TGTGCCAGCAGCAGGATACAGCTTTACGAGCAGTACTTC. It encodes CASSRIQLYEQYF.

The chain carries TRBV29-1 and TRBJ1-6, with 9 bases matching TRBD1. The J segment lost 5 bases and the V segment lost 2 bases, leaving 4 bases of the junction unmatched. This CDR3 contains 15 residues. Germline assignment: CDR1 SQVTM and CDR2 ANQGSEA. CDR3 in amino acids: CSVENRGLDNSPLHF. Here the CDR3 DNA reads TGCAGCGTTGAAAACAGGGGGCTTGATAATTCACCCCTCCACTTT. Combining the CDR3 with reference TRBV29-1 and TRBJ1-6 gives the whole variable domain SAVISQKPSRDICQRGTSLTIQCQVDSQVTMMFWYRQQPGQSLTLIATANQGSEATYESGFVIDKFPISRPNLTFSTLTVSNMSPEDSSIYLCSVENRGLDNSPLHFGNGTRLTVT.

J is TRBJ1-2 and V is TRBV20-1, with D uncertain. CDR3 length equals 13 residues. V was shortened by 5 bases and J by 4 bases, with 14 bases between the two germline ends. The germline V gene encodes CDR1 DFQATT and CDR2 SNEGSKA (reference sequence). The CDR3 loop reads CSAYPGDLYGYTF. The CDR3 coding sequence is TGCAGTGCTTATCCGGGAGACCTCTATGGCTACACCTTC.

This clonotype was observed a handful of times. The gene calls are TRBV5-1 and TRBJ2-3; D is uncertain. Between the trimmed V and J ends, which lost 5 bases and 6 bases, there was a span of 10 bases. CDR3 length equals 12 residues. CDR1 is SGHRS and CDR2 is YFSETQ in the germline V gene. For the CDR3, the DNA is TGCGCCAGCAGGCACTTAGTGGATACGCAGTATTTT. This sequence encodes CASRHLVDTQYF.

This clonotype was counted a few times. The chain employs TRBV12-3 or TRBV12-4 and TRBJ2-5, with 9 bases matching TRBD2. The CDR3 loop spans 16 amino acids. J gave up 8 bases and V 3 bases, and 13 bases lay outside the gene matches. The CDR3 is CASSFPGIAGELTQYF. The CDR3 DNA sequence: TGTGCCAGCAGTTTTCCGGGAATAGCGGGAGAGTTAACCCAGTACTTC.

This clonotype was detected a few times. The chain employs TRBV3-1 and TRBJ1-2; tentatively, D is TRBD1 (6 bases). Per germline, CDR1 LGHDT and CDR2 YNNKEL (reference sequence). The CDR3 has 15 residues. The V end was cut by 2 bases, the J end by 6 bases, with 16 bases between. CDR3 amino acids: CASSQIDWTVDGYTF. In DNA, the CDR3 is TGTGCCAGCAGCCAAATAGACTGGACAGTCGATGGCTACACCTTC.

This clonotype was seen ten or more times. The chain joins TRBV12-3 or TRBV12-4 to TRBJ1-5; D might be TRBD1 (5 bases). This CDR3 is 12 amino acids long. The ends were cut back, 2 bases at V and 14 bases at J, with 13 bases in the middle. This chain's CDR3 is CASSLNRQDKHF. The CDR3 DNA sequence: TGTGCCAGCAGTTTAAATCGGCAGGACAAGCATTTT.

This clonotype was counted many times. The chain links TRBV6-4 to TRBJ1-6, with D tentatively TRBD1 (6 bases). The CDR3 runs 13 residues. V was trimmed by 2 bases and J by 8 bases, leaving 7 bases between them. CDR1 and CDR2 from the germline V gene are MRHNA and SNTAGT. Here the CDR3 DNA reads TGTGCCAGCAGTGACACAGGGTATTCACCCCTCCACTTT. Its protein product is CASSDTGYSPLHF.